The entry below gives a single T cell receptor beta chain sequence along with its context. Its antigen is not known. Each patient's relapse followed autologous stem cell transplantation, and brentuximab vedotin exposure varied. Complete response, partial response or progressive disease was recorded as best response. Repertoires were generated with immunoSEQ multiplex PCR, while TCRdb's copy carries only in-frame clones and drops some. Among more than 45,000 clones listed, 73% were seen once. These data come from a study of PD-1 blockade in classical Hodgkin lymphoma. Study at large: Patients were given intravenous nivolumab, 3 mg/kg, every 2 weeks.

Germline CDR1 reads SGHTA; CDR2 reads FQGTGA. The V gene lost 5 bases and the J gene lost 4 bases, with 20 bases spanning the gap. CDR3 length: 16 residues. Study outcomes and limitations: CD8+ TCR diversity did not rise significantly by C4D1, unlike CD4+. Patients newly diagnosed and complete responders had comparable baseline diversity.

This TCR derives from a human donor with classical Hodgkin lymphoma. The chain employs TRBV7-3 and TRBJ1-1; D is undetermined. Sequenced material: peripheral blood mononuclear cells (PBMCs), taken before the second cycle of nivolumab. CDR3 coding DNA: TGTGCCAGCAGCATCAACGCGGTGGCGGAGGCCACTGAAGCTTTCTTT. The encoded protein is CASSINAVAEATEAFF.